Sequencing of this TCR beta chain was carried out in a study of blood T cell repertoires in COVID-19 (dated by TCRdb to the early 2020s). Regarding the research as a whole: Samples covering the acute and convalescent phases of COVID-19 were provided by collaborators in the United States, Italy and Spain. A de-identified subject ID, COVID-19 status, age in years and sex were almost always included in the sample metadata. Where available, HLA class I and class II types were taken from metadata supplied by the sample provider and were not determined by assay-based typing. The samples were drawn from the first 160 participants of the ongoing ImmuneRACE study and from more than 1,000 subjects provided by 6 global collaborators. The material from the prospective study consisted of cDNA or gDNA derived from T cells, B-cell-depleted T cells, or PBMCs. The repertoires were made available in a free public database intended to serve as a resource for research on the immune response to SARS-CoV-2. Subjects who had been exposed to COVID-19, were actively infected with it, or had recovered from it provided the deeply sampled blood TCRbeta repertoires that made up the dataset. Overall results and qualifications from the work: Clinical and demographic metadata were provided uncurated, with the amount varying by source and participant.

The collaborating institutions used their own protocols to collect whole blood in K2EDTA tubes. For TCRbeta analysis, collaborator samples were shipped as frozen whole blood, as isolated PBMCs, or as DNA extracted from either sample type. V was cut back by 2 bases and J by 1 base, leaving a gap of 6 bases between them. The germline V gene supplies CDR1 SGHRS and CDR2 YFSETQ. Spanning cysteine to phenylalanine, the CDR3 consists of 13 amino acids. Only the CDR3 DNA stays, 39 bases, in frame from base 1. The immunoSEQ Assay, a bias-controlled multiplex PCR, was used to amplify TCRbeta CDR3 regions from genomic DNA. In the authors' own workflow: The number of nucleated cells in each sample was estimated from the amplification of reference gene primers within the assay. Sequence reads were collapsed and filtered to measure the absolute abundance of every unique TCRbeta CDR3 rearrangement. For each sample, productive Simpson clonality was calculated as the square root of Simpson's diversity index across productive rearrangements. TCRdb took over this immuneACCESS table, retaining in-frame rearrangements with V and J assigned. Such tables are incomplete; in checked studies, under half of the missing clones stem from an unresolved V gene, and the remainder is unexplained. The DNA was the basis for D and trimming; V, J and clone size are from that table. Here the sample has about 26,000 clones; roughly 92% occur a single time. In total, the top ten clones hold around 2.1% of the sample.

About this clone itself: This clone's antigen is unknown. Base-call qualities are not available, and no considerably larger clone is one nucleotide away.

This receptor chain uses TRBV5-1 and TRBJ1-1; TRBD1 might be the D gene, on 5 matching bases. The receptor comes from a human donor in a cohort sampled during active COVID-19. What was sequenced was peripheral blood. The nucleotide sequence reads as follows: TGCGCCAGCAGCTTTAGGGGGAACACTGAAGCTTTCTTT. Its product reads: CASSFRGNTEAFF.